Many counts were recorded for the clone carrying this TCR beta chain. Its antigen is not identified. A junction boundary mismatches the germline segment, possibly from a read error. Germline V gene lookup returns CDR1 SGHVS and CDR2 FQNEAQ. This CDR3 is built from 10 residues. This entry belongs to a study of T cells in Graves' hyperthyroidism and ophthalmopathy. Study summary: Blood was drawn when the patient was first diagnosed and still untreated.

Broader study findings: In simple terms, a model built on 13 V-J features told ophthalmopathy apart from stable hyperthyroidism. Most clonotypes expanded in thyroid above 0.001 were likewise present in blood.

Not enrolled were patients with uncontrolled infection, other autoimmune disease, pregnancy or lactation. Using RNA transcripts as the source, TCR beta CDR3 regions were amplified. With the HTBI primer set, the TCR CDR3 went through a first round of RT-PCR. TCRdb independently ran MiXCR on the multiplex PCR reads; one entry per CDR3 protein. The data contain roughly 380,000 distinct CDR3 sequences, approximately 14% of them seen just once; the ten biggest clones take up approximately 10%. The chain carries TRBV7-8 and TRBJ2-5; D perhaps matches TRBD1 (5 bases). The clonotype comes from a woman between 55 and 75 years old with Graves' hyperthyroidism. Sequenced sample: blood. The CDR3 DNA sequence: TGTGCCAGCAGCCCAGGGCCCCGGGACTTC. It encodes CASSPGPRDF.